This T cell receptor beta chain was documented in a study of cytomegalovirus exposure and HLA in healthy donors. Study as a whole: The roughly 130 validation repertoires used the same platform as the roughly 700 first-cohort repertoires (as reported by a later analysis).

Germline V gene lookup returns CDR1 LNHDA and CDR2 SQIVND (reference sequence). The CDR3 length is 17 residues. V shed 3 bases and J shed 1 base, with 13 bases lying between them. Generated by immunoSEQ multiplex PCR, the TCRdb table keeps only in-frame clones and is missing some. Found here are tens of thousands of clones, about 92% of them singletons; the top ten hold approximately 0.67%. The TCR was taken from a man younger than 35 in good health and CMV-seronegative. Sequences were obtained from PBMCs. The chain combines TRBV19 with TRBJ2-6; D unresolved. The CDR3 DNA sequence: TGTGCCAGTAGTATTTCAAGTACCGAGTCTGGGGCCAACGTCCTGACTTTC. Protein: CASSISSTESGANVLTF.